The clone carrying this T cell receptor (beta chain) turned up a few times. The antigen is not known. These data are taken from a study of T cells in Graves' hyperthyroidism and ophthalmopathy. Broader study findings: Most thyroid clonotypes expanded above 0.001 appeared in blood too.

Amplified TCR beta CDR3 regions came from RNA transcripts. Initially, a first-round RT-PCR of the TCR CDR3 employed the HTBI primer set. TCRdb passed the multiplex PCR reads through MiXCR, listing each CDR3 protein once. The profile covers 300,000 to 450,000 distinct CDR3 sequences, with about 14% appearing a single time and 15% to 20% taken by the ten largest. CDR3 size: 15 residues. The germline V and J ends were trimmed by 0 bases and 0 bases, with 7 bases remaining between them. CDR1 and CDR2 from the germline V gene are SGDLS and YYNGEE. Material: blood. This TCR derives from a woman aged 25 to 39 with Graves' ophthalmopathy. V gene TRBV9 combines with J gene TRBJ2-1; no reliable D call. CDR3 sequence reads: CASSVGSGSYNEQFF. The CDR3 DNA is TGTGCCAGCAGCGTAGGCTCGGGCTCCTACAATGAGCAGTTCTTC.